This T cell receptor (beta chain) was observed in a study of beta chain features in type 1 diabetes (dated by TCRdb to the late 2010s). Background for the entire study: Patients and healthy donors did not differ in mean age, gender distribution, total cell number or subset yield. The study compared the TCRB repertoires of sorted circulating CD4+ T cell subsets in recently diagnosed type 1 diabetes patients with those in matched healthy donors. Regulatory and stem cell-like memory subsets were isolated from only 8 patients and roughly eight healthy donors, whereas naive and central memory subsets came from all 28 donors. A total of 100 million to 110 million sorted cells were examined across all samples, and a strong correlation was observed between cell number per subset and RNA yield.

This clone turned up a few times. Its specific antigen is unknown. No much larger clonotype is one base removed from it; base qualities were not supplied. Overall study results and their limits: Because small numbers of individuals were included in the HLA sub-analyses, any influence of HLA type on TCRB rearrangement was left unresolved. Because cDNA rather than genomic DNA was sequenced, highly expressing activated cells could have been over-represented, although no difference in activation and CD3 levels was found between groups. Patients with type 1 diabetes made fewer insertions and deleted more nucleotides at VDJ recombination sites, implying thymic rearrangement abnormalities. In all four CD4+ subsets, TCRB CDR3 length was moderately but significantly shorter in type 1 diabetes patients. Naive, central memory and regulatory TCRB repertoires appeared to be more similar among patients than among healthy donors. PCR might favor shorter templates, but patient and control samples were amplified and corrected together, so any skew would affect both groups equally.

From each donor, a single peripheral blood sample of approximately 0.11 L on average was drawn into heparinised tubes. Naive, central memory, regulatory and stem cell-like memory CD4+ T cells were sorted on a BD FACSAria II using a panel including CD45RO, CCR7, CD25, CD127, CD95 and CD27. A purity above 98% was achieved for all sorted populations. PBMCs were separated immediately by Lymphoprep density gradient centrifugation and were stained directly, without being cultured. Samples were stained and sorted in pairs, with one healthy donor and one patient per experiment, so that batch effects were minimized. The entire isolated RNA was reverse transcribed using the High Capacity cDNA Reverse Transcription Kit, and thus expressed TCRB transcripts were sequenced. Naive, central memory and regulatory T cell samples underwent deep immunoSEQ sequencing, averaging about 3.57 million total reads per sample. After sorted cells were lysed in RLT buffer, RNA was extracted with DNase-treated RNeasy Micro or Mini kits, with the choice depending on cell number. Each cell subset was processed on its own to prevent cross-contamination, while patient and healthy donor samples were processed together. The immunoSEQ multiplex PCR was used to amplify TCRB sequences from cDNA, generating 87-bp fragments that spanned the CDR3 region. Amplicons were sequenced on the Illumina HiSeq platform. The original methods were these. Synthetic template baselines were used to correct PCR bias computationally, reads within Hamming distance 2 were collapsed together, and singletons that could not be merged were discarded. Reads were aligned against IMGT to assign V, D and J genes, CDR3 length and insertions or deletions at six rearrangement sites. Clonotype counts were normalized to sorted cell number within each subset before computing true diversity and Gini coefficients with the tcR R package. The overlap coefficient, calculated on TCRB nucleotide sequences, was used to quantify repertoire sharing. In its TCRdb copy, this immuneACCESS table keeps in-frame sequences only and misses some clones. Where compared with another copy, unresolved V genes explain less than half of these, and the others have no known cause. D and trimming come from the DNA, and the V and J calls and clone size come from that table. The sample table lists 140,000 to 150,000 clones, 10% to 15% of them with a count of one. Approximately 1.3% of the sample lies in the top ten.

Clipping removes 7 bases from V and 3 bases from J, with 9 as the unmatched junction base count. There are 15 amino acids in the CDR3, from cysteine to phenylalanine inclusive. Of the read, only the CDR3 DNA is kept; its 45 bases are in frame from base 1. The germline V gene (reference sequence) sets CDR1 to LNHDA and CDR2 to SQIVND. Source material: central memory CD4+ T cells from blood. This TCR derives from a man between 18 and 35 years old with type 1 diabetes. The sequence is built from TRBV19 and TRBJ1-3, and 7 junction bases match TRBD1. The CDR3 in this case is CASILKGGSGNTIYF. The nucleotide sequence reads as follows: TGTGCCAGTATCCTGAAAGGGGGCAGTGGAAACACCATATATTTT.